A single sample is the source of the 21 T cell receptor beta chains below, sequenced in a study of T cell repertoires in cytomegalovirus infection. Each CDR3 protein gets one entry after TCRdb re-called the reads with MiXCR. This table has about 830,000 distinct CDR3 sequences, approximately 32% appearing once. The antigens for these receptors are not known. This specimen consisted of cultured CD8+ T cells from PBMCs, obtained from culture after CMV antigen stimulation. The receptors stem from a human donor in good health (CMV status not recorded). Some clones in this sample may be carry-over from other donors' samples.

V and J are TRBV10-3 and TRBJ2-5; maybe TRBD1 (6 bases). The germline V gene has CDR1 ENHRY and CDR2 SYGVKD. The ends were cut back, 0 bases at V and 1 base at J, with 12 bases in the middle. This CDR3 comprises 16 residues. DNA of the CDR3: TGTGCCATCAGTGAGTCGAGGGGGAACCCCCAAGAGACCCAGTACTTC. Its protein product is CAISESRGNPQETQYF.

The gene calls are TRBV20-1 and TRBJ2-3; tentatively, D is TRBD1 (5 bases). Germline V gives CDR1 DFQATT, CDR2 SNEGSKA (reference sequence). V dropped 0 bases and J dropped 4 bases, with 14 bases sitting between them. This CDR3 comprises 15 residues. The CDR3 DNA follows: TGCAGTGCTAGAGATCCAGGGTCTTTGGCAGATACGCAGTATTTT. Its protein is CSARDPGSLADTQYF.

V usage is TRBV6-1 and J usage is TRBJ1-1; D unclear. V lost 8 bases to trimming and J lost 4 bases, with 5 bases between them. CDR1 MNHNS and CDR2 SASEGT come from the germline V gene. The CDR3 consists of 10 residues. The CDR3 reads CASWTTEAFF. The CDR3, as DNA: TGTGCCAGCTGGACCACTGAAGCTTTCTTT.

The V and J genes are TRBV7-6 and TRBJ2-5; a weak D match, TRBD2 (6 bases). The CDR3 covers 20 residues. The V end lost 2 bases, the J end lost 1 base, and 26 bases lay between the germline ends. Germline V gene data show CDR1 as SGHVS and CDR2 as FNYEAQ. Here the CDR3 DNA reads TGTGCCAGCAGCTTAATAGGCGACGAGCATGCGGGGAGCTTCCAAGAGACCCAGTACTTC. Encoded protein: CASSLIGDEHAGSFQETQYF.

CDR3 in DNA: TGTGCCAGCAGCTTAGTTCCCGGGGGCGGCTACGAGCAGTACGTC. Its translation: CASSLVPGGGYEQYV. This chain joins TRBV7-9 and TRBJ2-7, with D possibly called TRBD1 or TRBD2 (6 bases each). Trimming pared 1 base from V and 3 bases from J, leaving 13 bases between. The CDR3 is 15 residues long. CDR1 and CDR2 from the germline V gene are SEHNR and FQNEAQ (reference sequence).

The rearrangement links TRBV5-1 to TRBJ1-2, with D hard to call. CDR3 length equals 15 residues. Germline V gene sequence: CDR1 SGHRS, CDR2 YFSETQ. With 4 bases removed from V and 4 bases from J, the gap between germline ends came to 17 bases. The CDR3 sequence is CASSGPGPEGYGYTF. The CDR3 region has the DNA TGCGCCAGCAGCGGACCCGGGCCCGAAGGCTATGGCTACACCTTC.

This clonotype showed up just a few times. The J gene is TRBJ1-2, the V gene TRBV7-9; maybe TRBD1 (6 bases). From germline, CDR1 is SEHNR and CDR2 FQNEAQ (reference sequence). This CDR3 is 14 amino acids long. The germline V and J ends were trimmed by 7 bases and 3 bases, with 15 bases remaining between them. The CDR3 sequence is CASIFGGQDYGYTF. CDR3 nucleotides: TGTGCCAGCATCTTTGGGGGGCAAGACTATGGCTACACCTTC. The full variable domain, with the rest looked up from reference TRBV7-9 and TRBJ1-2, is DTGVSQNPRHKITKRGQNVTFRCDPISEHNRLYWYRQTLGQGPEFLTYFQNEAQLEKSRLLSDRFSAERPKGSFSTLEIQRTEQGDSAMYLCASIFGGQDYGYTFGSGTRLTVV.

The table lists this clonotype with a few counts. V is TRBV7-9 and J is TRBJ2-1; D assignment may be TRBD1 or TRBD2 (6 bases each). This CDR3 is 14 amino acids long. V lost 6 bases, J lost 3 bases, and 12 bases lay in between. Germline CDR1 SEHNR, CDR2 FQNEAQ (reference sequence). The chain's CDR3 is CASRGGTNYNEQFF. Written as DNA, the CDR3 is TGTGCCAGCAGGGGCGGGACAAACTACAATGAGCAGTTCTTC. Full variable domain (outside the CDR3, taken from reference TRBV7-9 and TRBJ2-1): DTGVSQNPRHKITKRGQNVTFRCDPISEHNRLYWYRQTLGQGPEFLTYFQNEAQLEKSRLLSDRFSAERPKGSFSTLEIQRTEQGDSAMYLCASRGGTNYNEQFFGPGTRLTVL.

This clonotype has ten or more counts. The chain carries TRBV4-1 and TRBJ2-5; D uncertain. Germline-derived CDR1 and CDR2 are MGHRA and YSYEKL. The CDR3 is 15 amino acids. V lost 1 base and J 1 base, leaving 10 bases between the germline ends. CDR3 region: CASSQVTAPQETQYF. The CDR3 DNA is TGCGCCAGCAGCCAAGTTACGGCTCCCCAAGAGACCCAGTACTTC.

The chain has TRBV27 and TRBJ2-3, with D perhaps being TRBD1 or TRBD2 (6 bases each). Germline CDR1 and CDR2: MNHEY and SMNVEV (reference sequence). This CDR3 has 16 amino acids. Trimming stripped 2 bases from V and 2 bases from J, with 14 bases between. The CDR3 is CASSLRAPGATDTQYF. CDR3 in DNA: TGTGCCAGCAGTTTAAGAGCCCCGGGGGCCACAGATACGCAGTATTTT.

This rearrangement joins TRBV20-1 to TRBJ2-5; 9 bases agree with TRBD2. The V segment lost 8 bases and the J segment 9 bases; nucleotides outside the gene matches: 10. This CDR3 has 12 residues. The germline gives CDR1 DFQATT, CDR2 SNEGSKA (reference sequence). CDR3 loop: CSLPSGDGAQYF. Here the CDR3 DNA reads TGCAGTCTTCCTAGCGGGGACGGGGCCCAGTACTTC.

The chain carries TRBV28 and TRBJ1-4; unclear D gene. Germline lookup yields CDR1 MDHEN and CDR2 SYDVKM. The V gene lost 8 bases and the J gene lost 2 bases, with 9 bases spanning the gap. The CDR3 extends over 13 amino acids. CDR3: CASHTGTNEKLFF. CDR3 nucleotides: TGTGCCAGCCACACCGGGACTAATGAAAAACTGTTTTTT.

The chain is built from TRBV27 and TRBJ2-5; possible D gene TRBD1, 5 bases. This CDR3 is built from 15 residues. Trimming shortened V by 2 bases and J by 2 bases, and 12 bases separated the two germline ends. Germline-derived CDR1 and CDR2 are MNHEY and SMNVEV (reference sequence). The CDR3 spells CASSLRGRAQETQYF. The DNA of the CDR3 is TGTGCCAGCAGTTTAAGGGGCAGGGCGCAAGAGACCCAGTACTTC.

About this clonotype: At one end the junction does not follow the germline gene, possibly because of a read error. The chain has TRBV6-6 and TRBJ2-3; TRBD1 might be the D (5 bases). Germline loops: CDR1 MNHNY, CDR2 SVGAGI (reference sequence). The CDR3 totals 22 residues. The CDR3 loop is CANSYRTGYPAPAALSTDTQYF. CDR3 nucleotides: TGTGCCAACAGTTACCGTACAGGCTATCCAGCCCCCGCCGCGCTTAGCACAGATACGCAGTATTTT.

This chain joins TRBV5-4 and TRBJ1-1; TRBD1 aligns across 7 bases. Germline CDR1 reads SGHNT; CDR2 reads YYREEE (reference sequence). The junction had 9 bases not matched to a gene; V was cut back by 5 bases and J by 2 bases. The CDR3 is 15 residues long. CDR3 nucleotides: TGTGCCAGCAGGGCCGCGGGACAGCATAACACTGAAGCTTTCTTT. Amino acid sequence: CASRAAGQHNTEAFF.

This clonotype turned up a few times. V and J are TRBV4-1 and TRBJ2-7; D might be TRBD1 (5 bases). This CDR3 is 14 amino acids long. Trimming took off 4 bases at V and 4 bases at J, with 14 bases between the two ends. Germline-derived CDR1 and CDR2 are MGHRA and YSYEKL. CDR3 sequence: CASSPLGQRYEQYF. DNA for the CDR3: TGCGCCAGCAGCCCGCTGGGGCAGAGGTACGAGCAGTACTTC.

Of note for this clonotype: Germline is not matched at one junction end, which may reflect a read error. The genes are TRBV28 and TRBJ1-1, with 10 bases aligning to TRBD1. Per the germline V gene, CDR1 is MDHEN and CDR2 is SYDVKM. There are 16 residues in the CDR3. CDR3 sequence reads: CVSSSRDRGLGTEAFF. The CDR3 bases are TGTGTCAGCAGTTCCCGGGACAGGGGATTGGGCACTGAAGCTTTCTTT.

This clonotype was counted a few times. This sequence joins TRBV6-5 and TRBJ2-1; 12 bases fit TRBD2. The CDR3 loop spans 17 amino acids. The germline CDR1 and CDR2 sequences are MNHEY and SVGAGI. The ends lost 0 bases at V and 10 bases at J; junction bases unmatched: 10. In DNA, the CDR3 is TGTGCCAGCAGTTACTCGATATTTCTAGCGGGGGGGCGCGAGCAGTTCTTC. Translated, it gives CASSYSIFLAGGREQFF.

The chain uses TRBV7-9 and TRBJ1-1; TRBD1 aligns across 10 bases. This CDR3 is 16 amino acids long. Germline loops: CDR1 SEHNR, CDR2 FQNEAQ (reference sequence). Trimming removed 5 bases from V and 4 bases from J; junction bases left unmatched: 10. CDR3 protein: CASSTPPDRGLTEAFF. Written as DNA, the CDR3 is TGTGCCAGCAGCACTCCCCCTGACAGGGGGCTCACTGAAGCTTTCTTT.

Notes on this clonotype: This clone may be a read error of a much larger clone one base away. This chain connects TRBV6-1 to TRBJ2-3; 8 bases line up with TRBD1. CDR3 length: 17 amino acids. Germline loops: CDR1 MNHNS, CDR2 SASEGT. Losses at the gene ends were 0 bases for V and 7 bases for J; bases not matched to a gene: 12. The CDR3 loop is CASSEAQGASWTNTQYF. CDR3 coding DNA: TGTGCCAGCAGTGAAGCTCAGGGGGCGAGTTGGACAAATACGCAGTATTTT.

About this clonotype itself: This may be a read error, as it is one base from a much larger clone. The rearrangement joins TRBV6-2 or TRBV6-3 to TRBJ2-3; D is ambiguous. The CDR3 is 12 residues long. In germline, CDR1 is MNHEY, CDR2 SVGEGT. Trimming took off 1 base at V and 4 bases at J, with 3 bases between the two ends. The CDR3 here is CASSYFADTQYF. The CDR3 DNA sequence: TGTGCCAGCAGTTACTTCGCAGATACGCAGTATTTT.